Below are 18 T cell receptor beta chains sequenced from a single sample in a study of siplizumab effects on memory and regulatory T cells. Sequencing was performed with immunoSEQ multiplex PCR; in TCRdb, only in-frame clones are kept and a portion is missing. The table lists some 100,000 clones, around 95% of them singletons. Material for sequencing was naive CD4+ T cells sorted from blood. The receptors were gathered from a human donor in good health.

This clone was counted once. The CDR3 here is CASSGSQQETQYF. The CDR3 DNA reads as TGCGCCAGCAGTGGATCGCAGCAAGAGACCCAGTACTTC. J is TRBJ2-5 and V is TRBV10-1; D gene unclear. The germline V and J ends were trimmed by 4 bases and 2 bases, with 8 bases remaining between them. Looked up from germline, CDR1 is WNHNN and CDR2 is SYGVQD (reference sequence). The length of the CDR3 is 13 residues.

The J gene is TRBJ2-7, the V gene TRBV29-1; D unclear. V was pared by 0 bases and J by 4 bases, with 13 bases between. CDR3 size: 14 residues. The germline V gene encodes CDR1 SQVTM and CDR2 ANQGSEA. CDR3 sequence: CSVEETTAPYEQYF. The CDR3 DNA is TGCAGCGTTGAAGAGACCACAGCGCCTTACGAGCAGTACTTC.

The chain recombines TRBV7-2 with TRBJ1-2; D is possibly TRBD1 (5 bases). Germline V lookup: CDR1 SGHTA, CDR2 FQGNSA. Trimming took off 8 bases at V and 4 bases at J, with 14 bases between the two ends. CDR3 length: 13 amino acids. Written as DNA, the CDR3 is TGTGCCAGCGGCTCCGGGGCAGCCTATGGCTACACCTTC. This sequence encodes CASGSGAAYGYTF.

This chain connects TRBV10-1 to TRBJ2-3; D could derive from TRBD1 or TRBD2 (5 bases each). Trimming shortened V by 8 bases and J by 2 bases, and 8 bases separated the two germline ends. This CDR3 spans 12 amino acids. Germline V gene data show CDR1 as WNHNN and CDR2 as SYGVQD (reference sequence). Here the CDR3 reads CASGGDTDTQYF. The CDR3 nucleotides are TGCGCCAGCGGGGGAGACACAGATACGCAGTATTTT.

This sequence joins TRBV27 and TRBJ1-2, with 10 bases identical to TRBD1. V lost 6 bases, J lost 4 bases, and 2 bases stayed unmatched. Germline V gene lookup returns CDR1 MNHEY and CDR2 SMNVEV (reference sequence). The CDR3 extends over 13 amino acids. The CDR3 sequence is CASRGTGAYGYTF. The CDR3 DNA sequence: TGTGCCAGCAGGGGGACAGGGGCCTATGGCTACACCTTC.

V gene TRBV6-6 combines with J gene TRBJ2-7, with TRBD2 as a possible D gene (5 bases). Trimming shortened V by 5 bases and J by 3 bases, and 17 bases separated the two germline ends. Germline V CDR1 and CDR2: MNHNY, SVGAGI (reference sequence). This CDR3 is 15 amino acids long. CDR3 in amino acids: CASSQRYSEGYEQYF. As DNA, the CDR3 is TGTGCCAGCAGTCAACGTTATAGCGAGGGCTACGAGCAGTACTTC.

The chain uses TRBV29-1 and TRBJ2-7, with D unresolved. The CDR3 extends over 12 amino acids. Trimming cost V 2 bases and J 4 bases, with 9 bases left between them. Per germline, CDR1 SQVTM and CDR2 ANQGSEA. The CDR3 reads CSVEMSGYEQYF. In DNA form, the CDR3 reads TGCAGCGTTGAAATGTCCGGGTACGAGCAGTACTTC.

This chain links TRBV5-6 with TRBJ2-1; TRBD2 matches 8 bases. The germline gives CDR1 SGHDT, CDR2 YYEEEE. V lost 3 bases to trimming and J lost 2 bases; unmatched junction nucleotides: 4. The CDR3 is 15 amino acids. CDR3 nucleotides: TGTGCCAGCAGCTCGGGACTAGGGGCCTACAATGAGCAGTTCTTC. Translation: CASSSGLGAYNEQFF.

Only one count was recorded for this clone. The V gene is TRBV28, the J gene TRBJ1-5; D might be TRBD1 (6 bases). Germline values: CDR1 MDHEN, CDR2 SYDVKM. Trimming cost V 6 bases and J 2 bases, with 14 bases left between them. This CDR3 region has 15 residues. CDR3 sequence reads: CASSRQAGGNQPQHF. DNA for the CDR3: TGTGCCAGCAGCCGACAGGCTGGGGGCAATCAGCCCCAGCATTTT.

The chain uses TRBV6-1 and TRBJ1-2; D possibly corresponds to TRBD1 (6 bases). Per the germline V gene, CDR1 is MNHNS and CDR2 is SASEGT. Trimming took off 3 bases at V and 1 base at J, with 15 bases between the two ends. This CDR3 has 16 residues. The CDR3 protein is CASSDRTAKFNYGYTF. The CDR3 DNA sequence: TGTGCCAGCAGTGATCGGACAGCGAAGTTTAACTATGGCTACACCTTC.

This chain links TRBV7-9 with TRBJ2-3; TRBD2 aligns across 9 bases. This CDR3 is built from 15 residues. V dropped 5 bases and J dropped 1; count of bases not matched to a gene: 4. CDR1 and CDR2 (germline): SEHNR, FQNEAQ (reference sequence). The CDR3: CASSLRTSGTDTQYF. The CDR3 region has the DNA TGTGCCAGCAGCCTCCGGACTAGCGGCACAGATACGCAGTATTTT.

This chain connects TRBV28 to TRBJ1-2; D perhaps matches TRBD1 (5 bases). This CDR3 is 12 amino acids long. Trimming left V 5 bases short and J 4 bases short, with 8 bases between. Germline V gene lookup returns CDR1 MDHEN and CDR2 SYDVKM. The CDR3 DNA reads as TGTGCCAGCAGTGGGGCCTTCTATGGCTACACCTTC. Its translation is CASSGAFYGYTF.

V is TRBV12-5 and J is TRBJ1-2; D unclear. The CDR3 runs to 12 residues. Looked up from germline, CDR1 is LGHNT and CDR2 is FRNRAP. Trimming pared 4 bases from V and 6 bases from J, leaving 9 bases between. The CDR3 is CASGSTLNGYTF. CDR3 nucleotides: TGTGCTAGTGGTTCTACTCTTAATGGCTACACCTTC.

The chain carries TRBV25-1 and TRBJ2-2; D call uncertain. The V end was cut by 6 bases, the J end by 2 bases, with 13 bases between. The CDR3 consists of 15 residues. The germline CDR1 and CDR2 sequences are MGHDK and SYGVNS. The CDR3 spells CASSPLLTNTGELFF. CDR3 DNA: TGTGCCAGCAGCCCCCTTCTGACCAACACCGGGGAGCTGTTTTTT.

The chain recombines TRBV7-9 with TRBJ2-7, with D unclear. Trimming took off 1 base at V and 2 bases at J, with 12 bases between the two ends. This CDR3 has 15 residues. CDR1 is SEHNR and CDR2 is FQNEAQ in the germline V gene (reference sequence). This CDR3 is CASSLGRHGTYEQYF. CDR3 coding DNA: TGTGCCAGCAGCTTAGGTAGGCACGGCACCTACGAGCAGTACTTC.

V and J are TRBV18 and TRBJ2-7, with a possible D match to TRBD1 (6 bases). The germline V and J ends were trimmed by 3 bases and 1 base, with 7 bases remaining between them. This CDR3 spans 13 amino acids. Germline V gene data show CDR1 as KGHSH and CDR2 as LQKENI. This CDR3 reads CASSPQGSYEQYF. The CDR3 coding sequence is TGTGCCAGCTCACCTCAGGGGTCCTACGAGCAGTACTTC.

The chain is built from TRBV2 and TRBJ1-3, with a weak D call TRBD1 (5 bases). CDR3 size: 13 residues. V was shortened by 5 bases and J by 4 bases, with 9 bases between the two germline ends. Germline CDR1 SNHLY, CDR2 FYNNEI. In nucleotides, the CDR3 is TGTGCCAGCAGTCAGGGTAACGGAAACACCATATATTTT. This gives the protein CASSQGNGNTIYF.

The V and J genes are TRBV18 and TRBJ2-3, with D unresolved. Trimming stripped 1 base from V and 3 bases from J, with 5 bases between. CDR1 is KGHSH, CDR2 LQKENI, per germline. The CDR3 contains 13 residues. As DNA, the CDR3 is TGTGCCAGCTCACCACTAGGGACAGATACGCAGTATTTT. This encodes CASSPLGTDTQYF.